The 32 T cell receptor beta chains listed next were all sequenced from one sample in a study of T-cell reconstitution after alpha-beta-depleted transplantation in children. A TCRbeta library incorporating unique molecular identifiers was prepared. In TCRdb, the PCR reads were re-called with MiXCR into one record per CDR3 protein. The data hold fewer than 700,000 distinct CDR3 sequences, with 10% to 15% observed a single time. Sequencing used PBMCs, mostly from graft donor cells, obtained 360 days after TCRalphabeta/CD19-depleted stem cell transplant. These receptors all come from a male patient between 10 and 17 years old who had a stem cell transplant for acute myeloid leukemia, so the T cells may come from the graft donor.

This sequence joins TRBV27 and TRBJ2-7; 11 nucleotides line up with TRBD2. The germline V gene has CDR1 MNHEY and CDR2 SMNVEV (reference sequence). The CDR3 covers 16 residues. Trimming removed 5 bases from V and 0 bases from J; junction bases left unmatched: 6. CDR3 region: CASSVGLAGVSYEQYF. The CDR3, as DNA: TGTGCCAGCAGTGTCGGACTAGCGGGCGTCTCCTACGAGCAGTACTTC.

V and J are TRBV28 and TRBJ2-4; 9 nucleotides line up with TRBD1. Germline CDR1 is MDHEN and CDR2 is SYDVKM. This CDR3 contains 18 residues. The V segment lost 11 bases and the J segment 0 bases; nucleotides outside the gene matches: 17. The CDR3 loop reads CASKSGDRVQIAKNIQYF. DNA of the CDR3: TGTGCCTCGAAATCGGGGGACAGGGTCCAGATAGCCAAAAACATTCAGTACTTC. The complete variable domain, with remaining parts taken from reference TRBV28 and TRBJ2-4, reads DVKVTQSSRYLVKRTGEKVFLECVQDMDHENMFWYRQDPGLGLRLIYFSYDVKMKEKGDIPEGYSVSREKKERFSLILESASTNQTSMYLCASKSGDRVQIAKNIQYFGAGTRLSVL.

There are a few counts of this clonotype. The V and J genes are TRBV27 and TRBJ1-2, with TRBD1 matching over 7 bases. After removal of 2 bases from V and 3 bases from J, the junction contained 6 bases not matched to a gene. Germline CDR1 MNHEY, CDR2 SMNVEV (reference sequence). The CDR3 runs 15 residues. The CDR3 DNA sequence: TGTGCCAGCAGTTTAGTAACAGGGGACTACTATGGCTACACCTTC. This sequence encodes CASSLVTGDYYGYTF.

This clonotype was seen repeatedly, ten times or more. The chain is built from TRBV28 and TRBJ2-1, with D perhaps TRBD2 (6 bases). V lost 1 base and J lost 3, with 19 bases in between. Germline V gene sequence: CDR1 MDHEN, CDR2 SYDVKM. This CDR3 region has 18 residues. The CDR3 coding sequence is TGTGCCAGCAGTTTATCCGACCGACTAGTTCTGGGCTACAATGAGCAGTTCTTC. Translation: CASSLSDRLVLGYNEQFF.

This clonotype came up a few times. This chain connects TRBV12-3 or TRBV12-4 to TRBJ2-1, with 7 bases fitting TRBD2. V lost 5 bases to trimming and J lost 5 bases; unmatched junction nucleotides: 15. This CDR3 is built from 17 residues. CDR3 bases: TGTGCCAGCAGTCTGACTAGCTCAAATGCGGGAAACAATGAGCAGTTCTTC. It yields the protein CASSLTSSNAGNNEQFF.

This clonotype was counted a few times. This chain joins TRBV21-1 and TRBJ1-5. TRBV21-1 is shown as a pseudogene. This CDR3 region has 16 residues. CDR3: CASSKLVRDCHQPQHF. Written as DNA, the CDR3 is TGTGCCAGCAGCAAACTAGTCAGGGACTGTCATCAGCCCCAGCATTTT.

This clonotype appeared a few times. V usage is TRBV28 and J usage is TRBJ1-2; D not resolved. The germline V gene has CDR1 MDHEN and CDR2 SYDVKM. V was cut by 5 bases and J by 8 bases, with 18 bases left in between. This CDR3 contains 14 residues. The CDR3 DNA reads TGTGCCAGCAGTCCCCAAGGCGGGTTCCGGGGCTACACCTTC. It translates to CASSPQGGFRGYTF.

V and J are TRBV29-1 and TRBJ1-1; D gene unclear. The V and J ends lost 6 bases and 4 bases respectively, with 9 bases between them. The CDR3 runs to 11 residues. Germline V CDR1 and CDR2: SQVTM, ANQGSEA. CDR3 DNA sequence: TGCAGCGTGGCAGTAAGCACTGAAGCTTTCTTT. Translation: CSVAVSTEAFF.

This clonotype was observed at least ten times. This rearrangement joins TRBV29-1 to TRBJ2-1, with 9 positions matching TRBD1. The CDR3 spans 13 residues. Per germline, CDR1 SQVTM and CDR2 ANQGSEA. V lost 5 bases and J lost 3; bases outside the gene matches: 2. The CDR3 is CSVQTGGYNEQFF. CDR3 bases: TGCAGCGTTCAGACAGGGGGCTACAATGAGCAGTTCTTC.

This clonotype has just a few counts. The rearrangement joins TRBV7-2 to TRBJ2-1; 7 bases fit TRBD1. The V gene end was trimmed by 4 bases and the J gene end by 5 bases; junction bases not matched to a gene: 5. This CDR3 comprises 14 residues. The V gene's germline CDR1 is SGHTA and CDR2 FQGNSA. Here the CDR3 DNA reads TGTGCCAGCAGCTCTGGACAGGAGAACAATGAGCAGTTCTTC. This codes for CASSSGQENNEQFF. The entire variable domain, with the rest obtained from reference TRBV7-2 and TRBJ2-1, is as follows: GAGVSQSPSNKVTEKGKDVELRCDPISGHTALYWYRQSLGQGLEFLIYFQGNSAPDKSGLPSDRFSAERTGGSVSTLTIQRTQQEDSAVYLCASSSGQENNEQFFGPGTRLTVL.

J is TRBJ2-7 and V is TRBV14, with 8 bases that match TRBD2. Looked up from germline, CDR1 is SGHDN and CDR2 is FVKESK. The CDR3 consists of 13 residues. The V and J ends lost 1 base and 6 bases, in that order; junction bases with no gene match: 2. The DNA for the CDR3 is TGTGCCAGCAGCCAAGTAGCGGGAAGCGAGCAGTACTTC. It translates to CASSQVAGSEQYF.

This clonotype has more than one count but fewer than ten. The chain carries TRBV28 and TRBJ2-1; D unclear. In germline, CDR1 is MDHEN, CDR2 SYDVKM. The CDR3 length is 12 residues. Trimming removed 1 base at V and 7 bases at J, with 5 bases between. The CDR3 DNA reads TGTGCCAGCAGTTTATACCATAATGAGCAGTTCTTC. Translated: CASSLYHNEQFF. Using reference TRBV28 and TRBJ2-1 for the parts outside the CDR3, the full variable domain is DVKVTQSSRYLVKRTGEKVFLECVQDMDHENMFWYRQDPGLGLRLIYFSYDVKMKEKGDIPEGYSVSREKKERFSLILESASTNQTSMYLCASSLYHNEQFFGPGTRLTVL.

This clonotype was seen a handful of times. V usage is TRBV20-1 and J usage is TRBJ2-7; 10 nucleotides match TRBD1. This CDR3 region has 14 residues. The germline CDR1 and CDR2 sequences are DFQATT and SNEGSKA (reference sequence). The V gene end was trimmed by 6 bases and the J gene end by 7 bases; junction bases not matched to a gene: 12. The CDR3 spells CSASRDRGFLEQYF. In DNA, the CDR3 is TGCAGTGCCTCGAGGGACAGGGGTTTTTTGGAGCAGTACTTC.

The chain uses TRBV7-2 and TRBJ2-1, with TRBD2 matching over 9 bases. Germline V lookup: CDR1 SGHTA, CDR2 FQGNSA. V was pared by 5 bases and J by 10 bases, with 15 bases of the junction left unmatched. CDR3 length: 16 amino acids. The CDR3: CASSLKWQTSGSEQFF. The CDR3 DNA is TGTGCCAGCAGCCTCAAATGGCAGACTAGCGGTTCCGAGCAGTTCTTC.

The CDR3 spells CASSQSYGICGETQYF. CDR3 nucleotide sequence: TGCGCCAGCAGTCAATCGTACGGCATATGCGGGGAGACCCAGTACTTC. The chain is built from TRBV23-1 and TRBJ2-5, with D tentatively TRBD2 (5 bases). TRBV23-1 is an ORF, with its function uncertain. The ends were cut back, 0 bases at V and 5 bases at J, with 16 bases in the middle. The CDR3 sequence is 16 residues long.

V and J are TRBV20-1 and TRBJ2-6; 7 nucleotides agree with TRBD2. CDR3 length: 17 amino acids. Germline trimming cut 3 bases from V and 0 bases from J; bases unmatched to any gene: 8. CDR1 and CDR2 (germline): DFQATT, SNEGSKA (reference sequence). The CDR3 loop reads CSASVIAGDSGANVLTF. The CDR3 nucleotides are TGCAGTGCTAGCGTAATAGCGGGCGACTCTGGGGCCAACGTCCTGACTTTC.

The chain carries TRBV18 and TRBJ1-2, with 7 bases lining up with TRBD1. With 6 bases clipped from V and 7 bases from J, the junction kept 8 bases outside the gene matches. The CDR3 runs to 13 residues. Germline lookup yields CDR1 KGHSH and CDR2 LQKENI. CDR3 sequence reads: CASSLDRESGYTF. CDR3 DNA: TGTGCCAGCTCCCTCGACAGGGAGAGTGGCTACACCTTC.

This clonotype was counted at least ten times. The chain recombines TRBV7-3 with TRBJ2-6; D may match TRBD1 or TRBD2 (5 bases each). The ends were cut back, 3 bases at V and 0 bases at J, with 9 bases in the middle. CDR3 length equals 16 residues. CDR1 is SGHTA and CDR2 is FQGTGA in the germline V gene. The CDR3 region is CASSFRGSSGANVLTF. CDR3 bases: TGTGCCAGCAGCTTCCGGGGCTCCTCTGGGGCCAACGTCCTGACTTTC.

This clonotype was detected a few times. The J gene is TRBJ2-1, the V gene TRBV6-5; D uncertain. The CDR3 is made up of 14 amino acids. The V gene's germline CDR1 is MNHEY and CDR2 SVGAGI. Trimming left V 4 bases short and J 5 bases short, with 12 bases between. This chain's CDR3 is CASSSWFHNNEQFF. DNA for the CDR3: TGTGCCAGCAGTTCCTGGTTTCACAACAATGAGCAGTTCTTC.

In its sample, this clonotype was seen a few times. The chain has TRBV27 and TRBJ2-7; D is unclear. The CDR3 is made up of 14 amino acids. Trimming removed 3 bases from V and 5 bases from J, with 14 bases in between. Germline values: CDR1 MNHEY, CDR2 SMNVEV (reference sequence). CDR3 in DNA: TGTGCCAGCAGTTTCGGCAGGACCGGCCACGAGCAGTACTTC. Translated: CASSFGRTGHEQYF.

This chain connects TRBV28 to TRBJ2-1; D gene uncertain. Trimming pared 7 bases from V and 6 bases from J, leaving 22 bases between. Germline V gene sequence: CDR1 MDHEN, CDR2 SYDVKM. CDR3 size: 16 residues. CDR3 coding DNA: TGTGCCAGCACCACCAATCATCGGCCCCCGGCCAATGAGCAGTTCTTC. It translates to CASTTNHRPPANEQFF. Using reference TRBV28 and TRBJ2-1 for the parts outside the CDR3, the full variable domain is DVKVTQSSRYLVKRTGEKVFLECVQDMDHENMFWYRQDPGLGLRLIYFSYDVKMKEKGDIPEGYSVSREKKERFSLILESASTNQTSMYLCASTTNHRPPANEQFFGPGTRLTVL.

The CDR3 region has the DNA TGTGCCAGCAGTTTTTCCCAGGGGGGTTACGAGCAGTACTTC. This gives the protein CASSFSQGGYEQYF. This rearrangement joins TRBV12-3 or TRBV12-4 to TRBJ2-7, with D possibly matching TRBD1 (7 bases). CDR3 length: 14 amino acids. V shed 3 bases and J shed 4 bases, with 13 bases lying between them.

This CDR3 reads CASGRGLSTDTQYF. Here the CDR3 DNA reads TGTGCCAGCGGTCGAGGACTCAGCACAGATACGCAGTATTTT. The V call is TRBV6-1, the J call TRBJ2-3, with D possibly TRBD2 on 5 matching bases. Germline V CDR1 and CDR2: MNHNS, SASEGT. The CDR3 totals 14 residues. V lost 8 bases to trimming and J lost 0 bases, with 12 bases between them.

This clonotype came up a few times. This rearrangement joins TRBV29-1 to TRBJ2-5, with a possible D match to TRBD1 (5 bases). The germline V and J ends were trimmed by 5 bases and 2 bases, with 9 bases remaining between them. Looked up from germline, CDR1 is SQVTM and CDR2 is ANQGSEA. The CDR3 totals 12 residues. The CDR3 sequence: CSVTTAQETQYF. The CDR3 nucleotides are TGCAGCGTTACGACAGCACAAGAGACCCAGTACTTC.

This rearrangement joins TRBV29-1 to TRBJ2-1, with D perhaps matching TRBD1 (6 bases). This CDR3 comprises 14 residues. V lost 6 bases and J 0 bases, leaving 12 bases between the germline ends. Germline-derived CDR1 and CDR2 are SQVTM and ANQGSEA. CDR3: CSVRQARSYNEQFF. DNA of the CDR3: TGCAGCGTACGACAGGCCCGCTCCTACAATGAGCAGTTCTTC.

This clonotype has ten or more counts. The V call is TRBV28, the J call TRBJ2-7, with TRBD1 matching over 8 bases. The CDR3 is 13 residues long. Trimming cost V 4 bases and J 2 bases; bases outside gene matches: 1. In germline, CDR1 is MDHEN, CDR2 SYDVKM. The CDR3 reads CASSSRGPYEQYF. In DNA form, the CDR3 reads TGTGCCAGCAGTTCCAGGGGGCCCTACGAGCAGTACTTC.

In its sample, this clonotype was seen a few times. The chain carries TRBV5-1 and TRBJ2-7; D remains ambiguous. The CDR3 covers 17 residues. With 0 bases removed from V and 1 base from J, the gap between germline ends came to 17 bases. Germline V gives CDR1 SGHRS, CDR2 YFSETQ. In DNA, the CDR3 is TGCGCCAGCAGCTTGGGACTGGAGCCCCCAATTTCCTACGAGCAGTACTTC. Translation gives CASSLGLEPPISYEQYF. Filled out from reference TRBV5-1 and TRBJ2-7, the complete variable domain reads KAGVTQTPRYLIKTRGQQVTLSCSPISGHRSVSWYQQTPGQGLQFLFEYFSETQRNKGNFPGRFSGRQFSNSRSEMNVSTLELGDSALYLCASSLGLEPPISYEQYFGPGTRLTVT.

This clonotype was seen a few times. This chain uses TRBV9 with TRBJ2-1, with 13 bases lining up with TRBD2. Germline values: CDR1 SGDLS, CDR2 YYNGEE. Trimming at V came to 0 bases and at J to 7 bases, leaving 7 bases not matched to a gene. The CDR3 is 17 amino acids. CDR3 coding DNA: TGTGCCAGCAGCGTAGGGACTAGCGGGGGCGCTAGGAATGAGCAGTTCTTC. The encoded protein is CASSVGTSGGARNEQFF.

The sample holds many counts of this clonotype. CDR3 residues: CASSFRGGKDTQYF. CDR3 in DNA: TGTGCCAGCAGTTTTCGGGGAGGAAAAGATACGCAGTATTTT. This chain connects TRBV28 to TRBJ2-3; tentatively, D is TRBD2 (6 bases). Germline-derived CDR1 and CDR2 are MDHEN and SYDVKM. The CDR3 extends over 14 amino acids. V lost 3 bases and J 5 bases, leaving 12 bases between the germline ends.

The rearrangement links TRBV10-3 to TRBJ2-7, with D perhaps TRBD2 (6 bases). CDR3 length: 14 amino acids. The V and J ends lost 4 bases and 4 bases respectively, with 14 bases between them. CDR1 ENHRY and CDR2 SYGVKD come from the germline V gene. CDR3 in DNA: TGTGCCATCAGTGTAGAGCGGGCCTTATACGAGCAGTACTTC. Protein: CAISVERALYEQYF.

A word on this clonotype: One end of the junction is discordant with germline, which a read error may explain. The genes are TRBV7-2 and TRBJ2-1; tentatively, D is TRBD1 (6 bases). From germline, CDR1 is SGHTA and CDR2 FQGNSA. The CDR3 length is 14 residues. CDR3 protein: CASTLPDSYNEQFF. The CDR3 DNA reads TGTGCCAGCACCTTACCGGACAGTTACAATGAGCAGTTCTTC.

This clonotype was seen more than once but under ten times. This rearrangement joins TRBV12-3 or TRBV12-4 to TRBJ2-7, with D maybe TRBD2 (6 bases). The CDR3 loop spans 15 amino acids. V lost 3 bases and J 5 bases, leaving 17 bases between the germline ends. DNA for the CDR3: TGTGCCAGCAGTTTTAGGCGGGATATAGGCCACGAGCAGTACTTC. This sequence encodes CASSFRRDIGHEQYF.